The following is a TCR beta chain sequence with its context. Its cognate antigen is unknown. The V gene's germline CDR1 is SGHNT and CDR2 YENEEA. Trimming removed 3 bases from V and 6 bases from J; junction bases left unmatched: 5. This CDR3 is built from 14 residues. This entry comes from a study of T cell responses to AZD1222 COVID-19 vaccine. Whole-study results and caveats: Donors were largely white British and mainly female; clonal diversity was possibly underestimated. CD4 TCRs covered the whole spike, strongest at regions 160-218 and 743-854.

Assay: immunoSEQ multiplex PCR; the TCRdb copy retains only in-frame clones and omits some. The repertoire shows under 150,000 clones; the top ten hold roughly 2%. The receptor's source is an adult in good health. The rearrangement links TRBV11-3 to TRBJ2-1; 7 nucleotides match TRBD1. The sample was peripheral blood. CDR3 sequence reads: CASSFRDSRNEQFF. The CDR3 bases are TGTGCCAGCAGCTTCCGGGACAGCCGCAATGAGCAGTTCTTC.